This passage covers 27 T cell receptor beta chains from one sample sequenced in a study of shared clonotypes between healthy human individuals. Produced via immunoSEQ multiplex PCR; TCRdb's table is partial and in-frame only. The sample holds some 500,000 clones, 90% to 97% seen once. Sequenced input: naive CD4+ T cells sorted from blood. Subset given: CD45RA+ positively selected. These receptors originate from a woman aged 30 to 39 in good health.

This rearrangement joins TRBV18 to TRBJ1-5; D may be TRBD1 (5 bases). Trimming removed 3 bases from V and 5 bases from J, with 8 bases in between. This CDR3 contains 13 residues. Germline V lookup: CDR1 KGHSH, CDR2 LQKENI. CDR3 DNA: TGTGCCAGCTCACCGGCAGGGCATCAGCCCCAGCATTTT. Protein sequence: CASSPAGHQPQHF.

The genes are TRBV28 and TRBJ1-1, with D uncertain. The V gene's germline CDR1 is MDHEN and CDR2 SYDVKM. The CDR3 spans 13 residues. The V and J ends lost 3 bases and 0 bases respectively, with 5 bases between them. CDR3 sequence (DNA): TGTGCCAGCAGTTTTACTTTGAACACTGAAGCTTTCTTT. Translated, it gives CASSFTLNTEAFF.

The chain carries TRBV28 and TRBJ2-1; 8 positions match TRBD2. The germline V gene encodes CDR1 MDHEN and CDR2 SYDVKM. This CDR3 spans 15 amino acids. With V trimmed by 3 bases and J by 3 bases, 4 bases remained unmatched. CDR3: CASSFGLAVYNEQFF. The DNA for the CDR3 is TGTGCCAGCAGTTTCGGACTAGCAGTCTACAATGAGCAGTTCTTC.

V usage is TRBV28 and J usage is TRBJ2-4; 7 nucleotides agree with TRBD1. This CDR3 is 15 amino acids long. J was trimmed by 4 bases and V by 5 bases; bases with no gene match: 8. Germline values: CDR1 MDHEN, CDR2 SYDVKM. For the CDR3, the DNA is TGTGCCAGCAGTATTGCGCCGGGACAGAAAAACATTCAGTACTTC. Translated: CASSIAPGQKNIQYF.

This clone was counted a single time. V gene TRBV29-1 combines with J gene TRBJ2-1, with D perhaps being TRBD1 or TRBD2 (5 bases each). The CDR3 runs 14 residues. The germline V gene has CDR1 SQVTM and CDR2 ANQGSEA. The germline V and J ends were trimmed by 6 bases and 0 bases, with 12 bases remaining between them. CDR3 sequence (DNA): TGCAGCGTCCAGGGACCGGACTCCTACAATGAGCAGTTCTTC. It specifies CSVQGPDSYNEQFF.

The V gene is TRBV13, the J gene TRBJ2-5, with 13 bases identical to TRBD2. The CDR3 has 15 amino acids. Germline CDR1 is PRHDT and CDR2 is FYEKMQ (reference sequence). V shed 5 bases, J shed 2 bases, and the junction held 2 bases outside the gene matches. The CDR3 DNA reads TGTGCCAGCAGCGGGACTAGCGGGAAGCAAGAGACCCAGTACTTC. This sequence encodes CASSGTSGKQETQYF.

The chain employs TRBV29-1 and TRBJ1-1; D ambiguous. This CDR3 has 14 amino acids. Per the germline V gene, CDR1 is SQVTM and CDR2 is ANQGSEA. Trimming removed 0 bases at V and 1 base at J, with 9 bases between. CDR3 loop: CSVEERAWNTEAFF. The CDR3 DNA is TGCAGCGTTGAAGAAAGGGCCTGGAACACTGAAGCTTTCTTT.

This chain uses TRBV28 with TRBJ1-5; 10 bases fit TRBD1. The junction had 6 bases not matched to a gene; V was cut back by 6 bases and J by 4 bases. The CDR3 is 15 amino acids. Looked up from germline, CDR1 is MDHEN and CDR2 is SYDVKM. Here the CDR3 DNA reads TGTGCCAGCAGCTACCGGGACAGGGGTAATCAGCCCCAGCATTTT. It codes for CASSYRDRGNQPQHF. The complete variable domain, with remaining parts taken from reference TRBV28 and TRBJ1-5, reads DVKVTQSSRYLVKRTGEKVFLECVQDMDHENMFWYRQDPGLGLRLIYFSYDVKMKEKGDIPEGYSVSREKKERFSLILESASTNQTSMYLCASSYRDRGNQPQHFGDGTRLSIL.

This rearrangement joins TRBV6-1 to TRBJ1-3; a possible D gene is TRBD1 (6 bases). This CDR3 is 16 amino acids long. CDR1 is MNHNS, CDR2 SASEGT, per germline. V shed 0 bases and J shed 4 bases, with 13 bases lying between them. CDR3 bases: TGTGCCAGCAGTGAAGCCGGTGGAACAGGGGGAAACACCATATATTTT. It yields the protein CASSEAGGTGGNTIYF.

Written as DNA, the CDR3 is TGTGCCAGCAGTTTAACAGGTATCAATGAGCAGTTCTTC. Translation gives CASSLTGINEQFF. The rearrangement joins TRBV28 to TRBJ2-1, with D perhaps TRBD1 (5 bases). The CDR3 is 13 amino acids. CDR1 and CDR2 from the germline V gene are MDHEN and SYDVKM. Trimming stripped 2 bases from V and 6 bases from J, with 8 bases between.

This sequence joins TRBV5-6 and TRBJ1-1, with D hard to call. Germline V gene lookup returns CDR1 SGHDT and CDR2 YYEEEE. The CDR3 has 13 residues. V was shortened by 1 base and J by 1 base, with 5 bases between the two germline ends. The CDR3 nucleotides read TGTGCCAGCAGCTTGTTCCCGAACACTGAAGCTTTCTTT. Its translation is CASSLFPNTEAFF.

V gene TRBV6-5 combines with J gene TRBJ2-5; 8 positions match TRBD2. The J call could be wrong; TRBJ2-7 is a better fit for the DNA end. CDR3 size: 15 residues. Germline CDR1 reads MNHEY; CDR2 reads SVGAGI. The CDR3 coding sequence is TGTGCCAGCTCCCGCTCGGGAGGGGGGCCCTACGAGCAGTACTTC. This gives the protein CASSRSGGGPYEQYF.

The chain is built from TRBV19 and TRBJ2-3; 9 nucleotides align to TRBD1. Trimming removed 5 bases from V and 4 bases from J; junction bases left unmatched: 10. This CDR3 has 16 amino acids. Germline CDR1 and CDR2: LNHDA and SQIVND (reference sequence). This chain's CDR3 is CASSSWEGQGPDTQYF. Here the CDR3 DNA reads TGTGCCAGTAGTTCCTGGGAGGGACAGGGTCCAGATACGCAGTATTTT.

The genes are TRBV4-1 and TRBJ2-7; no clear D gene. The CDR3 consists of 14 residues. V lost 4 bases and J lost 2, with 12 bases in between. In germline, CDR1 is MGHRA, CDR2 YSYEKL. Here the CDR3 reads CASSPPSPPYEQYF. The CDR3 nucleotides read TGCGCCAGCAGCCCTCCTTCCCCCCCCTACGAGCAGTACTTC.

The rearrangement joins TRBV13 to TRBJ2-6; D perhaps matches TRBD1 (6 bases). Per the germline V gene, CDR1 is PRHDT and CDR2 is FYEKMQ (reference sequence). V dropped 5 bases and J dropped 1 base, with 9 bases sitting between them. CDR3 size: 15 residues. The CDR3 loop is CASSTRGSGANVLTF. The CDR3 DNA sequence: TGTGCCAGCAGCACCAGGGGATCTGGGGCCAACGTCCTGACTTTC.

V and J are TRBV28 and TRBJ2-1, with D maybe TRBD1 (5 bases). Per the germline V gene, CDR1 is MDHEN and CDR2 is SYDVKM. This CDR3 contains 11 residues. The CDR3 nucleotides read TGTGGGGCAGGGCTGTACAATGAGCAGTTCTTC. Translation: CGAGLYNEQFF.

J is TRBJ2-7 and V is TRBV19, with 11 bases fitting TRBD1. Germline trimming cut 5 bases from V and 0 bases from J; bases unmatched to any gene: 6. The CDR3 length is 16 residues. The germline V gene encodes CDR1 LNHDA and CDR2 SQIVND (reference sequence). The CDR3: CASSFSGTGGSYEQYF. The CDR3 DNA follows: TGTGCCAGTAGTTTTTCCGGGACAGGGGGCTCCTACGAGCAGTACTTC.

The V gene is TRBV7-8, the J gene TRBJ2-7; D is undetermined. V lost 5 bases and J lost 2, with 10 bases in between. Germline lookup yields CDR1 SGHVS and CDR2 FQNEAQ. The CDR3 is 13 amino acids. The CDR3 region is CASSPFATYEQYF. CDR3 bases: TGTGCCAGCAGCCCCTTTGCCACCTACGAGCAGTACTTC.

The V gene is TRBV19, the J gene TRBJ1-2; TRBD1 matches at 7 bases. In germline, CDR1 is LNHDA, CDR2 SQIVND (reference sequence). The CDR3 sequence is 15 residues long. V shed 10 bases and J 2 bases; nucleotides not matched to a gene: 13. DNA of the CDR3: TGTGCCACTCAAGAGCCCGGGACAGCGAACTATGGCTACACCTTC. Amino acids: CATQEPGTANYGYTF.

This chain joins TRBV2 and TRBJ2-7, with D perhaps matching TRBD1 or TRBD2 (6 bases each). V lost 7 bases and J lost 6, with 16 bases in between. Germline V gene data show CDR1 as SNHLY and CDR2 as FYNNEI. The CDR3 consists of 13 residues. CDR3 protein: CASISPGASEQYF. The CDR3 nucleotides are TGTGCCAGCATTAGTCCGGGGGCCTCCGAGCAGTACTTC.

This sequence joins TRBV6-5 and TRBJ1-3; TRBD1 matches at 7 bases. The CDR3 totals 15 residues. Germline CDR1 reads MNHEY; CDR2 reads SVGAGI. V shed 0 bases and J 4 bases; nucleotides not matched to a gene: 3. CDR3 sequence reads: CASSYSGGYGNTIYF. CDR3 bases: TGTGCCAGCAGTTACTCAGGGGGCTACGGAAACACCATATATTTT.

The V and J genes are TRBV29-1 and TRBJ1-1; the D is unclear. Germline lookup yields CDR1 SQVTM and CDR2 ANQGSEA. V shed 4 bases and J shed 2 bases, with 17 bases lying between them. The CDR3 totals 15 residues. CDR3 in amino acids: CSVAPAVGGNTEAFF. CDR3 in DNA: TGCAGCGTTGCCCCAGCGGTGGGTGGAAACACTGAAGCTTTCTTT.

This chain connects TRBV19 to TRBJ2-1; 10 bases agree with TRBD1. Germline V gene data show CDR1 as LNHDA and CDR2 as SQIVND (reference sequence). The CDR3 extends over 15 amino acids. V lost 2 bases and J lost 3; bases outside the gene matches: 1. This CDR3 is CASSIWTGGYNEQFF. Written as DNA, the CDR3 is TGTGCCAGTAGTATATGGACAGGGGGCTACAATGAGCAGTTCTTC.

The rearrangement links TRBV15 to TRBJ2-7, with 8 bases aligning to TRBD2. Germline trimming cut 3 bases from V and 2 bases from J; bases unmatched to any gene: 6. Per germline, CDR1 LNHNV and CDR2 YYDKDF (reference sequence). This CDR3 spans 15 amino acids. CDR3 bases: TGTGCCACCAGCAGGCAAACGGGAGGGCCCTACGAGCAGTACTTC. Amino acid sequence: CATSRQTGGPYEQYF.

The J gene is TRBJ1-5, the V gene TRBV5-6; maybe TRBD1 (6 bases). This CDR3 has 15 amino acids. CDR1 is SGHDT and CDR2 is YYEEEE in the germline V gene. The V end lost 2 bases, the J end lost 6 bases, and 15 bases lay between the germline ends. The CDR3 reads CASSLGAGVAQPQHF. Written as DNA, the CDR3 is TGTGCCAGCAGCTTAGGGGCAGGGGTGGCTCAGCCCCAGCATTTT.

This chain links TRBV28 with TRBJ2-1; D unresolved. V lost 4 bases and J 6 bases, leaving 7 bases between the germline ends. The CDR3 spans 12 residues. Germline V gene lookup returns CDR1 MDHEN and CDR2 SYDVKM. In nucleotides, the CDR3 is TGTGCCAGCAGTTCACAGATCAATGAGCAGTTCTTC. Translated, it gives CASSSQINEQFF.

The chain couples TRBV7-9 to TRBJ1-1; 8 positions match TRBD1. The germline V gene has CDR1 SEHNR and CDR2 FQNEAQ (reference sequence). J gave up 3 bases and V 5 bases, and 8 bases lay outside the gene matches. The CDR3 sequence is 15 residues long. The chain's CDR3 is CASSARGPGDTEAFF. In DNA form, the CDR3 reads TGTGCCAGCAGCGCCAGGGGGCCGGGCGACACTGAAGCTTTCTTT.